This T cell receptor (beta chain) was captured in a study of control samples from healthy donors and cancer patients. V dropped 1 base and J dropped 3; count of bases not matched to a gene: 4. CDR3 length equals 16 residues. CDR1 is SEHNR and CDR2 is FQNEAQ in the germline V gene (reference sequence). Sequencing was performed with immunoSEQ multiplex PCR; in TCRdb, only in-frame clones are kept and a portion is missing. The data contain about 45,000 clones, less than 95% of them singletons. This TCR came from a woman aged 40 to 50 with head and neck cancer. The gene calls are TRBV7-9 and TRBJ1-5; 9 nucleotides match TRBD1. Sequencing input: PBMCs. For the CDR3, the DNA is TGTGCCAGCAGCTTAGAGGGACAGGGAGACAATCAGCCCCAGCATTTT. Translating it yields CASSLEGQGDNQPQHF.